This T cell receptor (beta chain) was sequenced during a study of blood T cell repertoires in COVID-19. Across the whole study: Samples representing acute and convalescent COVID-19 were sourced from the United States, Italy and Spain. PBMCs, B-cell-depleted T cells, or T cells provided the cDNA or gDNA that made up the material.

Methods used by the authors: Estimation of nucleated cell counts was performed using reference gene primer amplification. The table came from immunoSEQ multiplex PCR; TCRdb's copy has only in-frame clones and leaves some out. D and trimming were read from the DNA, whereas the V and J calls and clone size are those reported in that table. In the table there are a few hundred thousand clones, around 82% of which are singletons. J was trimmed by 8 bases and V by 8 bases; bases with no gene match: 6. There are 12 residues in the CDR3. V is TRBV12-3 or TRBV12-4 and J is TRBJ1-2; 9 nucleotides align to TRBD1. The source is a woman aged 45-59 years with acute or convalescent COVID-19. Input material: peripheral blood. Written as DNA, the CDR3 is TGTGCCAGCGACAGGGGGTCTGGCGGCTACACCTTC. Protein sequence: CASDRGSGGYTF.